This TCR beta chain emerged from a study of T cells after yellow fever vaccination. Overall study results and limits: Most clones from primary vaccination resurfaced after the booster (96% CD4, 88% CD8).

This clonotype turned up a few times. The antigen remains undetermined. CDR1 SGHVS and CDR2 FNYEAQ come from the germline V gene. V dropped 7 bases and J dropped 7 bases, with 13 bases sitting between them. The CDR3 runs 13 residues. TCRdb itself ran the 5' RACE reads through MiXCR, one entry per CDR3 protein. The sample has about 74,000 distinct CDR3 sequences; approximately 6.5% are singletons. This TCR derives from a man younger than 30 who received the YFV17D yellow fever vaccine. The chain combines TRBV7-6 with TRBJ1-4; D gene unclear. Material: CD8+ T cells sorted from PBMCs, obtained about 5 days after the first yellow fever vaccination. CDR3 sequence (DNA): TGTGCCAGCAAACCTTCTGGAGGTGAAAAACTGTTTTTT. Residues: CASKPSGGEKLFF. Together with reference TRBV7-6 and TRBJ1-4, the CDR3 gives the full variable domain: GAGVSQSPRYKVTKRGQDVALRCDPISGHVSLYWYRQALGQGPEFLTYFNYEAQQDKSGLPNDRFSAERPEGSISTLTIQRTEQRDSAMYRCASKPSGGEKLFFGSGTQLSVL.